This TCR beta chain was recorded in a study of shared clonotypes between healthy human individuals. Study findings and constraints: What naive subsets generally showed was a larger estimated richness than memory subsets showed. The study found lower generation probabilities in non-shared clonotypes than in those shared by all four donors.

CDR1 is MNHEY, CDR2 SMNVEV, per germline (reference sequence). CDR3 size: 13 residues. Trimming took off 3 bases at V and 7 bases at J, with 12 bases between the two ends. Everyone who donated was a Caucasian adult who lived in Nashville, Tennessee. Sequencing was performed with immunoSEQ multiplex PCR; in TCRdb, only in-frame clones are kept and a portion is missing. The sample lists roughly 2.2 million clones, more than 80% occurring once. Notes on this clone: Its antigen is still unknown.

Sequencing input: naive CD4+ T cells from PBMCs. Subset: CD45RA+ positively selected. This receptor was taken from a young man in good health. Some clones in this sample may be carry-over from other donors' samples. The rearrangement joins TRBV27 to TRBJ1-2; TRBD1 is a possible D gene (6 bases). This CDR3 reads CASSFRARGGYTF. The CDR3 DNA is TGTGCCAGCAGTTTCCGGGCCAGGGGTGGCTACACCTTC.